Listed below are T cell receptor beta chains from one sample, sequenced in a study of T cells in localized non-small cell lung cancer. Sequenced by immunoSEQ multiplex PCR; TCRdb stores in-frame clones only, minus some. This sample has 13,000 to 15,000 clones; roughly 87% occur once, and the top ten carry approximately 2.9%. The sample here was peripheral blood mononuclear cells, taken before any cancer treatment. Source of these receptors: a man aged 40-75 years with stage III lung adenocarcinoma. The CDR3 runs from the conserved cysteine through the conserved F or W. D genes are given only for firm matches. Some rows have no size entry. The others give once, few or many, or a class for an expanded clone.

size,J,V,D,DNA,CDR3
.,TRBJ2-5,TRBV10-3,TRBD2,TGTGCCATCAGTGCGACTAGCGGGAGAATTCGGCAAGAGACCCAGTACTTC,CAISATSGRIRQETQYF
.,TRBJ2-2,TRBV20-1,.,TGCAGTGCTACACGAGAAAGGGAGCTGTTTTTT,CSATRERELFF
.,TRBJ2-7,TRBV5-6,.,TGTGCCAGCAGCTTGGGGGGGACACTCACCTACGAGCAGTACTTC,CASSLGGTLTYEQYF
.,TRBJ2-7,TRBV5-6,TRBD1,TGTGCCAGCAGCTTGGTCGACAGGGGCCTAGGCGAGCAGTACTTC,CASSLVDRGLGEQYF
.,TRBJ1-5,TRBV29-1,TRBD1,TGCAGCGTAGCGACAGGGGTTCATCAGCCCCAGCATTTT,CSVATGVHQPQHF
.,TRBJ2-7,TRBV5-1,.,TGCGCCAGCAGCTACGCGGGAATGCGGCAGTACTTC,CASSYAGMRQYF
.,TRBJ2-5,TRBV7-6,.,TGTGCCAGCAGCCCCCCCGCCTTGGGGGAAGAGACCCAGTACTTC,CASSPPALGEETQYF
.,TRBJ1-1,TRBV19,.,TGTGCCAGTACAATAGATTGGGGAGACACCTCATATCTTAACACTGAAGCTTTCTTT,CASTIDWGDTSYLNTEAFF
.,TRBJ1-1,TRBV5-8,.,TGTGCCAGCAGCTATTACACTGAAGCTTTCTTT,CASSYYTEAFF
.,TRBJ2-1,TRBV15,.,TGTGCCACCAGCGACTACTTAGCGGACAATGAGCAGTTCTTC,CATSDYLADNEQFF
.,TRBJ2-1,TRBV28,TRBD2,TGTGCCAGCAGTAGAACCGGGACTAGCGCATACAATGAGCAGTTCTTC,CASSRTGTSAYNEQFF
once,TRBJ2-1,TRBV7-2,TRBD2,TGTGCCAGCAGCCGGTCCGGGACTAGGAACAATGAGCAGTTCTTC,CASSRSGTRNNEQFF
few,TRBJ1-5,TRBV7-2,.,TGTGCCAGCAGCGAAGTAAGGGTTAATCAGCCCCAGCATTTT,CASSEVRVNQPQHF
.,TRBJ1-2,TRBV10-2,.,TGCGCCAGCAGTGAGAATCGGGGCGCGTCTAGTATTGTAGGCTACACCTTC,CASSENRGASSIVGYTF
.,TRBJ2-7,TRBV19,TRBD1,TGTGCCAGTGGGACAGGGCTCGCCTACGAGCAGTACTTC,CASGTGLAYEQYF
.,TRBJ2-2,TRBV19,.,TGTGCCAGTACCTGGGCCCTGAACACCGGGGAGCTGTTTTTT,CASTWALNTGELFF
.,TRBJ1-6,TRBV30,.,TGTGCCTGGGGGGCCTACCATAATTCACCCCTCCACTTT,CAWGAYHNSPLHF
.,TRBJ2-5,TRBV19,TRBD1,TGTGCCAGTAGTATAGATCTGGGACAGTCGGCGAGGGAGCAGTACTTC,CASSIDLGQSAREQYF
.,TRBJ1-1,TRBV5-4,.,TGTGCCACTTCGGGGCGGGGGAACACTGAAGCTTTCTTT,CATSGRGNTEAFF
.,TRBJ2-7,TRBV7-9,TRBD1,TGTGCCAGCAGCTTGGGGACAGCATTTTACGAGCAGTACTTC,CASSLGTAFYEQYF
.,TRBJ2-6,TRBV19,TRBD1,TGTGCCAGTAACTCGAGACAGGGGGCTTCTGGGGCCAACGTCCTGACTTTC,CASNSRQGASGANVLTF
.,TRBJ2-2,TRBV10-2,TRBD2,TGCGCCAGCAGTGACTCGACTAGCTACACCGGGGAGCTGTTTTTT,CASSDSTSYTGELFF
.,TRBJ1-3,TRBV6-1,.,TGTGCCAGCAGGATGACAACTGGAAACACCATATATTTT,CASRMTTGNTIYF
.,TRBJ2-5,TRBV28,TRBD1,TGTGCCAGCAGTTTCCTTGACAGGGGGTCGGAGACCCAGTACTTC,CASSFLDRGSETQYF
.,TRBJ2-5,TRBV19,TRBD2,TGTGCCAGTAGTATAGGAGGGCTAGCGGGCCAAGAGACCCAGTACTTC,CASSIGGLAGQETQYF
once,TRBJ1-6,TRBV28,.,TGTGCCACCCTGAGCTCCTATAATTCACCCCTCCACTTT,CATLSSYNSPLHF
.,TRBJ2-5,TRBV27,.,TGTGCCAGCAGTTTATCATGGGGAGGGGGCGGAGAGACCCAGTACTTC,CASSLSWGGGGETQYF
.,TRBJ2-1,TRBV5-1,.,TGCGCCAGCAGCTTGGGGGGGAATTCCTACAATGAGCAGTTCTTC,CASSLGGNSYNEQFF
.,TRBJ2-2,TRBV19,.,TGTGCCAGTAGGGAGGTTGGGACCGGGGAGCTGTTTTTT,CASREVGTGELFF
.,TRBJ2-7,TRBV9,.,TGTGCCAGCAGTGATGACAATTTAGCGGAATGGTACGAGCAGTACTTC,CASSDDNLAEWYEQYF
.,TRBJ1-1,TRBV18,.,TGTGCCAGCTCGGGCCAGGGGAGCACTGAAGCTTTCTTT,CASSGQGSTEAFF
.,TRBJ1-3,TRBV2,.,TGTGCCAGCAGTGAAGAATCCTCTGGAAACACCATATATTTT,CASSEESSGNTIYF
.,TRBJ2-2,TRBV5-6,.,TGTGCCAGCAGTTGGGCCAGCGGGAACACCGGGGAGCTGTTTTTT,CASSWASGNTGELFF
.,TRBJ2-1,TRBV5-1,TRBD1,TGCGCCAGCAGCTCGGGACAGGGTTCAATGAATGAGCAGTTCTTC,CASSSGQGSMNEQFF
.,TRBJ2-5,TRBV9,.,TGTGCCAGCAGCGTCCAAGAGACCCAGTACTTC,CASSVQETQYF
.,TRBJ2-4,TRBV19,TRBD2,TGTGCCAGTAGTATATGGCTAGCGGGGGCCAAAAACATTCAGTACTTC,CASSIWLAGAKNIQYF
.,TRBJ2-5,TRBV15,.,TGTGCCACCAGCAGAGATCAAGAGACCCAGTACTTC,CATSRDQETQYF
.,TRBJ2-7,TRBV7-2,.,TGTGCCAGCAGCTTAGCGCAGGGAGCAGGGCTGTTCTACGAGCAGTACTTC,CASSLAQGAGLFYEQYF
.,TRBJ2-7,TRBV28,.,TGTGCCAGCAGTTCCCCTATACTAGCCGCCTACGAGCAGTACTTC,CASSSPILAAYEQYF
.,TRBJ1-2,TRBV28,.,TGTGCCAGCAGTTTACTGCGGACTCAGGATGGCTACACCTTC,CASSLLRTQDGYTF
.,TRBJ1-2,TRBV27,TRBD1,TGTGCCAGCAGGCTCACAGGGGGCGGTGGTGGCTACACCTTC,CASRLTGGGGGYTF
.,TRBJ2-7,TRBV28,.,TGTGCCAGCAGTTTCTCCTACGAGCAGTACTTC,CASSFSYEQYF
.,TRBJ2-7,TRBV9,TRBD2,TGTGCCAGCAGCGGGGAGGGGTACGAGCAGTACTTC,CASSGEGYEQYF
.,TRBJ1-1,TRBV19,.,TGTGCCAGTAGCGCCGGGACGGTGAACACTGAAGCTTTCTTT,CASSAGTVNTEAFF
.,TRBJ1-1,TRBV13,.,TGTGCCAGCAGCCCGTCGGACGGAGGGGAAGCTTTCTTT,CASSPSDGGEAFF
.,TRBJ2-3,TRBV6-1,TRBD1,TGTGCCAGCAGTGAATATTCAGGGGGGCAGTATTTT,CASSEYSGGQYF
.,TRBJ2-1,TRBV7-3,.,TGTGCCAGCAGCTTAACAGGGGACAATGAGCAGTTCTTC,CASSLTGDNEQFF
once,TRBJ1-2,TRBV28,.,TGTGCCAGCAGTTTGGGACCTTATGGCTACACCTTC,CASSLGPYGYTF
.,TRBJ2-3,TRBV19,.,TGTGCCAGTAGTATGCTCGGGGGGCGCGCAGATACGCAGTATTTT,CASSMLGGRADTQYF
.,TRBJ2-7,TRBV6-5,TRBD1,TGTGCCAGCAGTTCCCATCCGGGACAGATCGAAGTCGAGCAGTACTTC,CASSSHPGQIEVEQYF
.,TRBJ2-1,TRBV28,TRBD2,TGTGCCAGTCAATTTCTTAGCGGGAGCGATGAGCAGTTCTTC,CASQFLSGSDEQFF
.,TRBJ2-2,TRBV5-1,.,TGCGCCAGCAGCTTGTTCGGGCCTAACACCGGGGAGCTGTTTTTT,CASSLFGPNTGELFF
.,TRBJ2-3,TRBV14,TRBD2,TGTGCCAGCAGCCTAGCGGGAGGGCCAGATACGCAGTATTTT,CASSLAGGPDTQYF
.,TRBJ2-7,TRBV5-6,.,TGTGCCAGCAGCTTGCAAGCGAACTCCTACGAGCAGTACTTC,CASSLQANSYEQYF
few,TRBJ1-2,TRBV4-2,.,TGTGCCAGCAGCCAAGAAGTCGGCTATGGCTACACCTTC,CASSQEVGYGYTF
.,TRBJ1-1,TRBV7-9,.,TGTGCCAGCAGCTTAGAGAGGACCCAGAACACTGAAGCTTTCTTT,CASSLERTQNTEAFF
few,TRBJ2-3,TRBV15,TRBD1,TGTGCCACCAGCAGGGACAGGGAAACCACAGATACGCAGTATTTT,CATSRDRETTDTQYF
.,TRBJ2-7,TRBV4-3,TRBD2,TGCGCCAGCAGCCAAGCTAGCGGGGGCACCTACGAGCAGTACTTC,CASSQASGGTYEQYF
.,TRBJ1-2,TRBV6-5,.,TGTGCCAGCAGTAGGGCGACAAGCTTGTATGGCTACACCTTC,CASSRATSLYGYTF